The 5 T cell receptor beta chains below come from one sample, sequenced in a study of control samples from healthy donors and cancer patients. Produced via immunoSEQ multiplex PCR; TCRdb's table is partial and in-frame only. The sample lists about 65,000 clones; 90% were seen once. Sample: PBMCs. The receptors were gathered from a woman aged 50 to 60 with colorectal cancer.

This clone was counted a single time. The chain combines TRBV19 with TRBJ2-7; D is tentatively TRBD1 or TRBD2 (5 bases each). Germline V gene data show CDR1 as LNHDA and CDR2 as SQIVND (reference sequence). The CDR3 runs 14 residues. V was trimmed by 4 bases and J by 2 bases, leaving 12 bases between them. CDR3 residues: CASSRGTGPYEQYF. In DNA, the CDR3 is TGTGCCAGTAGTAGGGGCACGGGGCCCTACGAGCAGTACTTC.

This chain uses TRBV9 with TRBJ2-3; D remains ambiguous. In germline, CDR1 is SGDLS, CDR2 YYNGEE. Trimming removed 3 bases from V and 6 bases from J, with 11 bases in between. The CDR3 spans 13 residues. The DNA for the CDR3 is TGTGCCAGCAGCGCCTCTTTTGAGGATACGCAGTATTTT. Its protein product is CASSASFEDTQYF.

The chain joins TRBV2 to TRBJ1-2; no clear D gene. This CDR3 contains 11 residues. Per the germline V gene, CDR1 is SNHLY and CDR2 is FYNNEI. V was pared by 1 base and J by 8 bases, with 5 bases between. The CDR3 protein is CASSEGMGYTF. CDR3 DNA: TGTGCCAGCAGTGAAGGGATGGGCTACACCTTC.

The genes are TRBV5-6 and TRBJ1-2; D is possibly TRBD1 (6 bases). Germline CDR1 and CDR2: SGHDT and YYEEEE. This CDR3 is built from 14 residues. The ends were cut back, 0 bases at V and 7 bases at J, with 13 bases in the middle. CDR3 sequence: CASSLVRGQGGYTF. CDR3 bases: TGTGCCAGCAGCTTGGTTCGGGGGCAAGGTGGCTACACCTTC.

This chain uses TRBV9 with TRBJ1-4; no definite D call. The CDR3 consists of 15 residues. V gave up 1 base and J gave up 4 bases, with 11 bases separating them. Germline CDR1 and CDR2: SGDLS and YYNGEE. The CDR3 sequence is CASSVLPDGNEKLFF. CDR3 nucleotides: TGTGCCAGCAGCGTATTACCCGATGGTAATGAAAAACTGTTTTTT.